This T cell receptor (beta chain) was recorded in a study of beta chain features in type 1 diabetes. Study-wide background: No age, gender or cell yield differences were seen between patients and healthy donors. Study results and limitations: All four CD4+ subsets from Type 1 diabetes patients carried moderately but significantly shorter TCRB CDR3s. For type 1 diabetes patients, VDJ junctions showed fewer insertions and more deletions.

Germline-derived CDR1 and CDR2 are SGHTA and FQGNSA. The germline V and J ends were trimmed by 2 bases and 9 bases, with 11 bases remaining between them. The CDR3 is 14 residues long. Isolated RNA was reverse transcribed in full, so expressed TCRB transcripts were sequenced. Sequencing was performed with immunoSEQ multiplex PCR; in TCRdb, only in-frame clones are kept and a portion is missing. The sample includes approximately 150,000 clones, roughly 63% of them seen just once. One heparinised draw, averaging roughly 0.12 L, was taken per donor. Worth noting for this clone: What it binds is unknown.

The sample was naive CD4+ T cells from blood. The TCR was taken from a man aged 30 to 39 with type 1 diabetes. V gene TRBV7-2 combines with J gene TRBJ1-6; D is possibly TRBD1 (5 bases). The CDR3, as DNA: TGTGCCAGCAGCTTATCCGGGGCTGGTTCACCCCTCCACTTT. This sequence encodes CASSLSGAGSPLHF.